The clone carrying this T cell receptor (beta chain) was seen a few times. The antigen remains unidentified. It was with a sample-barcoded 5' primer and a J-beta primer mix that a second PCR of about 6 to 12 cycles was run. Every sample returned 2.5 million or more CDR3-containing paired-end reads. MiXCR, run by TCRdb on the 5' RACE reads, gives a single entry per CDR3 protein. In the table there are 650,000 to 1,000,000 distinct CDR3 sequences, about 34% of which are singletons. The record originates from a study of blood T cells in healthy people across ages. Germline V CDR1 and CDR2: SEHNR, FQNEAQ (reference sequence). CDR3 length: 14 amino acids. Study-wide results and caveats: Donors of long life had a larger count of naive CD4+ cells and greater diversity than aged donors. Estimated diversity that came from one million T cells was considered an underestimate. Across the age range, TCR beta diversity per million T cells fell in a roughly linear way.

The TCR comes from a man aged 18-30 years in good health. The chain joins TRBV7-9 to TRBJ2-7; 8 nucleotides agree with TRBD2. The J call may be in error: the DNA end matches TRBJ2-5 better. Sequencing was carried out using blood. The CDR3 DNA reads TGTGCCAGCAGTCAAGTCGGGAGGGGCGAGACCCAGTACTTC. Its translation: CASSQVGRGETQYF.